This TCR beta chain was documented in a study of OX40 agonist ivuxolimab in advanced cancers. Study-level points and caveats: Some patients without response likewise showed low normalized clonal expansion. Within 6 weeks, CD4+ and CD8+ blood T cells expanded clonally at 0.1 to 3.0 mg/kg.

CDR3 length: 17 residues. With V trimmed by 2 bases and J by 1 base, 11 bases remained unmatched. Germline CDR1 WSHSY, CDR2 SAAADI. TCRdb keeps only in-frame clones here, not all; method: immunoSEQ multiplex PCR. The sample has 73,000 or so clones, 92% seen once. On this clone: Its antigen is undetermined.

The chain recombines TRBV10-2 with TRBJ2-7; 7 bases align to TRBD1. The receptor was derived from an adult with an advanced solid tumor such as melanoma, head and neck, liver or kidney cancer. Source: CD4+ or CD8+ T cells sorted from blood, taken in a trial of the OX40 agonist ivuxolimab. CDR3 loop: CASSEPRTDRVSYEQYF. The CDR3, as DNA: TGCGCCAGCAGTGAGCCCCGAACTGACAGGGTTTCCTACGAGCAGTACTTC.